The clone carrying this TCR beta chain was observed a handful of times. What it binds is not known. The data belong to a study of cytomegalovirus exposure and HLA in healthy donors. Findings of the study overall: Most of the TCR beta V segments (in an earlier analysis) were productive either about 87% or about 30% of the time.

The primer mix had 60 Vbeta and 13 Jbeta primers. TCRdb's copy holds only in-frame clones and misses some; the assay was immunoSEQ multiplex PCR. The data contain about 160,000 clones, around 85% of them singletons. CDR3 size: 15 residues. Germline CDR1 reads PRHDT; CDR2 reads FYEKMQ (reference sequence). Unmatched junction bases numbered 7, after V lost 5 bases and J lost 9 bases. J is TRBJ2-1 and V is TRBV13; 13 nucleotides align to TRBD2. The sample taken for sequencing was PBMCs. This receptor was taken from a boy aged 2-9 years in good health and CMV-seronegative. The chain's CDR3 is CASSPRTSGRAEQFF. In DNA, the CDR3 is TGTGCCAGCAGCCCCAGGACTAGCGGGAGAGCTGAGCAGTTCTTC.